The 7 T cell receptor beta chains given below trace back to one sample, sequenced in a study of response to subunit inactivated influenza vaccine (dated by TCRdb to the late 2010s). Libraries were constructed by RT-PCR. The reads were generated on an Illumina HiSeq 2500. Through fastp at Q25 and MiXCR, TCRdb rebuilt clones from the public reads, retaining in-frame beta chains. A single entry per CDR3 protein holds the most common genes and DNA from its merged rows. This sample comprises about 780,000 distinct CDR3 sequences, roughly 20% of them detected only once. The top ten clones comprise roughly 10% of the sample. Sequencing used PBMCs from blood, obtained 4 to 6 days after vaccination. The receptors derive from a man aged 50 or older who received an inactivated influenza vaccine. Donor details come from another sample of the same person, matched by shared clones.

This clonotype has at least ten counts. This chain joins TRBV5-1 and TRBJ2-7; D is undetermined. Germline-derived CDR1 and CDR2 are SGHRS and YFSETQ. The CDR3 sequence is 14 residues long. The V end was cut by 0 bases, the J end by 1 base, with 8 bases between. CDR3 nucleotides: TGCGCCAGCAGCTTGGAAGTCCAGTCCTACGAGCAGTACTTC. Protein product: CASSLEVQSYEQYF.

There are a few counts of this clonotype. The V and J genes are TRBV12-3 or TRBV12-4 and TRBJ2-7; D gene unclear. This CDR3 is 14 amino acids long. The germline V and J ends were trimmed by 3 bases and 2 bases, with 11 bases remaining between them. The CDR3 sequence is CASSFRRRTYEQYF. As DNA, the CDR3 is TGTGCCAGCAGTTTCCGGCGGCGCACCTACGAGCAGTACTTC.

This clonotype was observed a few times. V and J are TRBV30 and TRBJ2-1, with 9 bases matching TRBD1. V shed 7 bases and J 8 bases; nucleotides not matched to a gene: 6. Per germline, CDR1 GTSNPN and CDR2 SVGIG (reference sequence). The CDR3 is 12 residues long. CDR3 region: CASGTGTDEQFF. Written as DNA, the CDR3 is TGTGCCTCCGGGACAGGGACCGATGAGCAGTTCTTC.

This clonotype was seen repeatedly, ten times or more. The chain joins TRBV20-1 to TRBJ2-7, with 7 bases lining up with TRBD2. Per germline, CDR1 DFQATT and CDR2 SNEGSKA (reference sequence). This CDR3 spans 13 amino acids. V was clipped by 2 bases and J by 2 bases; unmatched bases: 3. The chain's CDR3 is CSARLAATYEQYF. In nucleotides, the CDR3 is TGCAGTGCTAGACTAGCGGCTACCTACGAGCAGTACTTC.

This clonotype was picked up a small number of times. The DNA for the CDR3 is TGTGCCAGCAGCTTAGTGGTGGAGCAGTACTTC. Residues: CASSLVVEQYF. V usage is TRBV7-2 and J usage is TRBJ2-7; D gene uncertain. Per germline, CDR1 SGHTA and CDR2 FQGNSA. This CDR3 has 11 amino acids. V lost 1 base and J lost 7, with 5 bases in between. The full variable domain, with the rest looked up from reference TRBV7-2 and TRBJ2-7, is GAGVSQSPSNKVTEKGKDVELRCDPISGHTALYWYRQSLGQGLEFLIYFQGNSAPDKSGLPSDRFSAERTGGSVSTLTIQRTQQEDSAVYLCASSLVVEQYFGPGTRLTVT.

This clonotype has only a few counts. CDR3 sequence reads: CASSLGAGGTQYF. The CDR3 region has the DNA TGTGCCAGCAGCTTAGGGGCCGGGGGGACCCAGTACTTC. The chain uses TRBV11-2 and TRBJ2-5, with D possibly being TRBD2 (6 bases). The germline V and J ends were trimmed by 1 base and 7 bases, with 10 bases remaining between them. The CDR3 loop spans 13 amino acids. In germline, CDR1 is SGHAT, CDR2 FQNNGV. The full variable domain, with the rest looked up from reference TRBV11-2 and TRBJ2-5, is EAGVAQSPRYKIIEKRQSVAFWCNPISGHATLYWYQQILGQGPKLLIQFQNNGVVDDSQLPKDRFSAERLKGVDSTLKIQPAKLEDSAVYLCASSLGAGGTQYFGPGTRLLVL.

This chain's CDR3 is CASSRTGAFYEQYF. The DNA for the CDR3 is TGTGCCAGCAGCCGGACAGGGGCCTTCTACGAGCAGTACTTC. This chain links TRBV7-9 with TRBJ2-7; 9 nucleotides align to TRBD1. The CDR3 is 14 residues long. Losses at the gene ends were 5 bases for V and 3 bases for J; bases not matched to a gene: 5. The germline CDR1 and CDR2 sequences are SEHNR and FQNEAQ (reference sequence).